The sequence of this T cell receptor beta chain was determined in a study of blood T cell repertoires in COVID-19 (dated by TCRdb to 2020 to 2021). Some background on the complete study: Collaborator samples came from the United States, Italy and Spain and covered acute and convalescent phases of COVID-19. Samples came from the ongoing ImmuneRACE study (first 160 participants) plus 1,254 subjects from 6 global collaborators. Nearly every sample came with metadata listing a de-identified subject ID, COVID-19 status, age in years and sex. Where available, HLA class I and class II types were obtained from metadata supplied by the sample provider rather than from assay-based typing. Subjects who had been exposed to COVID-19, were actively infected with it, or had recovered from it provided the deeply sampled blood TCRbeta repertoires that made up the dataset. The repertoires were released in a freely available public database intended as a resource for research on the immune response to SARS-CoV-2. The material from the prospective study consisted of cDNA or gDNA derived from T cells, B-cell-depleted T cells, or PBMCs.

According to the germline V gene, CDR1 reads SQVTM and CDR2 reads ANQGSEA. The CDR3, from cysteine to phenylalanine, totals 14 residues. The kept DNA is CDR3 alone, 42 bases in frame from the first base. Germline trimming amounts to 0 bases on V and 7 bases on J, with 7 as the count of junction bases outside the gene matches. To note about this clone: No cognate antigen has been identified for it. Base qualities were left out, and no much larger clone turns up one base away.

One collaborating source in Seattle enrolled patients while the patients were actively infected and followed the patients over time throughout the course of disease. Collaborating institutions collected whole blood in K2EDTA tubes following their own protocols. For TCRbeta analysis, collaborators shipped samples in one of three forms: frozen whole blood, isolated PBMCs, or DNA extracted from either of those sample types. On the study overall, not on this receptor specifically: How much clinical and demographic metadata was included differed by source and by participant, and the metadata was provided uncurated.

The immunoSEQ Assay, a bias-controlled multiplex PCR, was used to amplify TCRbeta CDR3 regions from genomic DNA. Regarding the original processing steps: Nucleated cell counts per sample were estimated from amplification of reference gene primers within the assay. To quantify the absolute abundance of each unique TCRbeta CDR3 rearrangement, sequence reads were collapsed and filtered. For each sample, productive Simpson clonality was calculated as the square root of Simpson's diversity index across productive rearrangements. As stored in TCRdb, this immuneACCESS dataset retains in-frame rearrangements with V and J assigned. A fraction of the clones does not appear; measured against another copy, unresolved V genes explain less than half of the discrepancy, and the remainder lacks a known reason. V and J calls and clone size are copied from that table; D and trimming were computed from the DNA. For this sample there are 250,000 to 350,000 clones; around 85% appear just once. The ten largest clones take up more than 1.1% of the sample.

The chain was built from TRBV29-1 and TRBJ1-2, and TRBD1 matches 8 of the central bases. The source material was peripheral blood. The TCR was taken from a human donor with COVID-19, enrolled during active disease. The donor label of this sample is uncertain. The encoded CDR3 is CSVEDPSTGVGYTF. The sequence in DNA is TGCAGCGTTGAAGATCCCTCGACAGGGGTTGGCTACACCTTC.